The 18 T cell receptor beta chains below come from one sample, sequenced in a study of T cells in women clearing cervical HPV infection. Some clones are missing from TCRdb's copy, which holds only in-frame ones; the method was immunoSEQ multiplex PCR. The sample includes over 9,500 clones. The sequenced sample was blood buffy coat. Receptors were obtained from a woman between 18 and 70 years old with a cervical HPV16 infection that either progressed to CIN3+ or cleared (not recorded which).

About this clone itself: With the read ending 3 residues before the CDR3 end, the germline J gene is used to fill in that end. V and J are TRBV18 and TRBJ2-2, with D tentatively TRBD2 (6 bases). The CDR3 contains 14 residues. From germline, CDR1 is KGHSH and CDR2 LQKENI. The CDR3 DNA, read in part, is TGTGCCAGCTCACCCCGGGGGAATAATGAAAAG. Translation gives CASSPRGNNEK. The full-length CDR3 reads as CASSPRGNNEKLFF.

Concerning this clone itself: The CDR3 end is not reached by the read, which stops 3 residues before it; the germline J gene fills it in. The chain has TRBV6-2 or TRBV6-3 and TRBJ2-5, with TRBD2 matching 12 bases. After removal of 7 bases from V and 1 base from J, the junction contained 7 bases not matched to a gene. The CDR3 contains 16 residues. Germline CDR1 is MNHEY and CDR2 is SVGEGT. The CDR3 reads CASTSSGGASQETQYF. The CDR3 bases that were read are TGTGCCAGCACGTCTAGCGGGGGGGCTTCCCAAGAGACC.

On this clone itself: From the germline J gene comes the end of the CDR3, since the read stops 3 residues before it. The J gene is TRBJ2-2, the V gene TRBV2, with D possibly TRBD2 on 7 matching bases. CDR3 length: 16 amino acids. Germline values: CDR1 SNHLY, CDR2 FYNNEI. V lost 6 bases and J 2 bases, leaving 16 bases between the germline ends. CDR3 residues: CASRALAGANTGELFF. The part of the CDR3 DNA that was read is TGTGCCAGCAGAGCCTTGGCGGGGGCTAACACCGGGGAG.

A word on this clone: Read data end 3 residues before the CDR3 end; the end is taken from the germline J gene. The genes are TRBV10-3 and TRBJ2-7, with 7 bases identical to TRBD1. The CDR3 has 13 residues. Germline CDR1 ENHRY, CDR2 SYGVKD. The V segment lost 10 bases and the J segment 0 bases; nucleotides outside the gene matches: 6. The chain's CDR3 is CATEGTASYEQYF. Incomplete CDR3 DNA: TGTGCCACCGAAGGGACAGCCTCCTACGAG.

Regarding this clone: From the germline J gene comes the end of the CDR3, since the read stops 3 residues before it. V is TRBV12-3 or TRBV12-4 and J is TRBJ2-7; D possibly corresponds to TRBD1 (6 bases). The CDR3 runs 15 residues. Trimming left V 1 base short and J 3 bases short, with 13 bases between. CDR3 DNA, as far as it was read: TGTGCCAGCAGTTTAGAAGGCACAGGGAGCTACGAG. Its protein product is CASSLEGTGSYE. The whole CDR3 is CASSLEGTGSYEQYF.

Concerning this clone itself: The CDR3 end lies 3 residues beyond the end of the read and is filled in from the germline J gene. The chain carries TRBV20-1 and TRBJ2-3; 13 bases match TRBD2. CDR1 is DFQATT, CDR2 SNEGSKA, per germline (reference sequence). This CDR3 spans 14 amino acids. CDR3 DNA, as far as it was read: TGCAGTGCGGGGACTAGCGGGGTACAAGAGACG. Translating gives CSAGTSGVQET. The full CDR3 protein is CSAGTSGVQETQYF.

Comments on this clone: With the read ending 3 residues before the CDR3 end, the germline J gene is used to fill in that end. The rearrangement uses TRBV7-2 and TRBJ1-2; 7 bases line up with TRBD1. Trimming took 2 bases from V and 4 from J; bases not matched to a gene: 7. Germline loops: CDR1 SGHTA, CDR2 FQGNSA. This CDR3 contains 15 residues. CDR3 DNA, as far as it was read: TGTGCCAGCAGCTTAATAGGCAGGGGGAGCTATGGC. Protein: CASSLIGRGSYG. The full CDR3 reads CASSLIGRGSYGYTF.

As concerns this clone: Read coverage stops 3 residues before the CDR3 terminus; the germline J gene supplies the remainder. This chain links TRBV6-1 with TRBJ1-1; TRBD1 aligns across 7 bases. Unmatched junction bases numbered 6, after V lost 3 bases and J lost 5 bases. Germline CDR1 reads MNHNS; CDR2 reads SASEGT. This CDR3 spans 14 amino acids. Incomplete CDR3 DNA: TGTGCCAGCAGTGACGGTAGGGGGCAAACTGAA. Its translation is CASSDGRGQTE. The whole CDR3 sequence is CASSDGRGQTEAFF.

A note on this clone: The read ends 3 residues before the CDR3 terminus; that terminus is restored from the germline J gene. The V gene is TRBV2, the J gene TRBJ1-1; a possible D gene is TRBD1 (5 bases). V dropped 8 bases and J dropped 1 base, with 11 bases sitting between them. From germline, CDR1 is SNHLY and CDR2 FYNNEI. The CDR3 consists of 13 residues. Partial CDR3 DNA: TGTGCCAGCCGGACAATGCCGAACACTGAA. Amino acids: CASRTMPNTE. The whole CDR3 reads CASRTMPNTEAFF.

As to this clone: The CDR3 end is not reached by the read, which stops 3 residues before it; the germline J gene fills it in. The chain joins TRBV2 to TRBJ1-1; TRBD1 might be the D (6 bases). There are 14 residues in the CDR3. V was clipped by 5 bases and J by 5 bases, with 15 bases between them. Germline assignment: CDR1 SNHLY and CDR2 FYNNEI. CDR3 bases read: TGTGCCAGCAGTCCACAGGGAGGTCCAACTGAA. Encoded protein: CASSPQGGPTE. The entire CDR3 is CASSPQGGPTEAFF.

Turning to this clone: Read coverage stops 3 residues before the CDR3 terminus; the germline J gene supplies the remainder. V and J are TRBV30 and TRBJ1-6; the D is unclear. Trimming removed 1 base at V and 4 bases at J, with 11 bases between. The CDR3 is 15 residues long. The V gene's germline CDR1 is GTSNPN and CDR2 SVGIG (reference sequence). Incomplete CDR3 DNA: TGTGCCTGGAGTGGCGGTGTACGGTATAATTCACCC. Encoded protein: CAWSGGVRYNSP. The whole CDR3 region reads CAWSGGVRYNSPLHF.

Details on this clone: The observed sequence ends 3 residues before the CDR3 terminus, with the missing tail filled in from the germline J gene. V and J are TRBV29-1 and TRBJ2-4; TRBD1 agrees at 10 bases. Germline V gene sequence: CDR1 SQVTM, CDR2 ANQGSEA. The CDR3 has 15 amino acids. The CDR3 protein is CSVLPRTGGLKTQYF. The part of the CDR3 DNA that was read is TGCAGCGTGCTACCCCGGACAGGGGGTTTAAAGACT. Full variable domain (outside the CDR3, taken from reference TRBV29-1 and TRBJ2-4): SAVISQKPSRDICQRGTSLTIQCQVDSQVTMMFWYRQQPGQSLTLIATANQGSEATYESGFVIDKFPISRPNLTFSTLTVSNMSPEDSSIYLCSVLPRTGGLKTQYFGAGTRLSVL.

On this clone itself: Read coverage stops 3 residues before the CDR3 terminus; the germline J gene supplies the remainder. The chain couples TRBV7-2 to TRBJ2-5; the match to TRBD1 covers 9 bases. This CDR3 comprises 14 residues. Trimming removed 5 bases from V and 5 bases from J; junction bases left unmatched: 6. The germline V gene has CDR1 SGHTA and CDR2 FQGNSA. The part of the CDR3 DNA that was read is TGTGCCAGCAGCCAGGACAGGGGTAGGGAGACC. Encoded protein: CASSQDRGRET. The whole CDR3 sequence is CASSQDRGRETQYF.

A note on this clone: The read ends 3 residues shy of where the CDR3 ends; the end is completed using the germline J gene. The rearrangement joins TRBV6-2 or TRBV6-3 to TRBJ2-7; D is unclear. V lost 0 bases to trimming and J lost 3 bases, with 3 bases between them. Germline V gives CDR1 MNHEY, CDR2 SVGEGT. The CDR3 is 12 residues long. Partial CDR3 DNA: TGTGCCAGCAGTTACTCCGTCTACGAG. As protein: CASSYSVYE. The entire CDR3 reads CASSYSVYEQYF.

Remarks on this clone: The read halts 3 residues ahead of the CDR3 end, with the missing end drawn from the germline J gene. The genes are TRBV19 and TRBJ2-7, with D tentatively TRBD2 (5 bases). Trimming cost V 5 bases and J 1 base, with 9 bases left between them. This CDR3 is built from 13 residues. Germline lookup yields CDR1 LNHDA and CDR2 SQIVND (reference sequence). The sequenced part of the CDR3 DNA is TGTGCCAGTAGTGCCGGGGATTCCTACGAG. Translating it yields CASSAGDSYE. The full CDR3 protein reads CASSAGDSYEQYF.

The CDR3 sequence: CASSIDRYQPQHF. CDR3 DNA (partial): TGTGCCAGTAGTATAGATCGTTATCAGCCC. V gene TRBV19 combines with J gene TRBJ1-5; D remains ambiguous. The read comes to an end 3 residues before the CDR3 does, leaving the germline J gene to fill in the end. Per germline, CDR1 LNHDA and CDR2 SQIVND (reference sequence). The CDR3 is made up of 13 amino acids. Trimming removed 0 bases at V and 5 bases at J, with 5 bases between.

With respect to this clone: From the germline J gene comes the end of the CDR3, since the read stops 3 residues before it. Additional DNA sequences in this sample encode the identical CDR3. This chain connects TRBV19 to TRBJ1-2; 7 bases map to TRBD1. The CDR3 has 13 residues. The germline V gene has CDR1 LNHDA and CDR2 SQIVND (reference sequence). J was trimmed by 1 base and V by 6 bases; bases with no gene match: 2. The covered CDR3 bases are TGTGCCAGTAGCAGACAGGGTAACTATGGC. Translation: CASSRQGNYG. The whole CDR3 sequence is CASSRQGNYGYTF.

In the case of this clone: The sequenced fragment ends 3 residues before the CDR3 boundary, so the rest is inferred from the germline J gene. The rearrangement links TRBV7-9 to TRBJ1-2, with a weak D call TRBD1 (6 bases). Germline CDR1 SEHNR, CDR2 FQNEAQ (reference sequence). The CDR3 totals 12 residues. The covered CDR3 bases are TGTGCCAGCAGCTTTACAGGGTTAGGC. Its translation: CASSFTGLG. The whole CDR3 sequence reads CASSFTGLGYTF.